This entry describes one T cell receptor (beta chain). Its antigen is unidentified. The CDR3 sequence is 14 residues long. V lost 3 bases to trimming and J lost 2 bases; unmatched junction nucleotides: 3. CDR1 and CDR2 (germline): SEHNR, FQNEAQ (reference sequence). This specimen comes from a study of shared clonotypes between healthy human individuals. Looking at the study overall: In total, the donors were a couple of women and a few men aged 18 to 49. Per donor, CD8 memory used one plate, CD8 naive used two, CD4 memory used three and CD4 naive used three.

Sequencing used immunoSEQ multiplex PCR; TCRdb keeps in-frame clones, though not all of them. The sample has around 700,000 clones, approximately 79% seen once. General observations from the study: Larger estimated richness was generally recorded for naive subsets relative to memory subsets.

V is TRBV7-9 and J is TRBJ2-5; 7 bases are a match to TRBD2. Sample: memory CD4+ T cells sorted from blood. The sample's subset: CD45RA-negative fraction. This receptor was obtained from a woman aged 25-40 years in good health. Here the CDR3 reads CASSFQGGQETQYF. CDR3 nucleotide sequence: TGTGCCAGCAGCTTCCAGGGAGGGCAAGAGACCCAGTACTTC.